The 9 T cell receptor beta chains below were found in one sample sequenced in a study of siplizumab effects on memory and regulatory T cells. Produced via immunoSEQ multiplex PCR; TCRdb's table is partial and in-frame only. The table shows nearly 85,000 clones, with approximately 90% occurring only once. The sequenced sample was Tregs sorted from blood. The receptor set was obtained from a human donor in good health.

CDR3 region: CASSSLLQETQYF. The CDR3 region has the DNA TGTGCCAGCAGCTCCCTTTTACAAGAGACCCAGTACTTC. The chain uses TRBV11-2 and TRBJ2-5; D remains ambiguous. The germline CDR1 and CDR2 sequences are SGHAT and FQNNGV. V lost 4 bases and J 2 bases, leaving 8 bases between the germline ends. The CDR3 is made up of 13 amino acids.

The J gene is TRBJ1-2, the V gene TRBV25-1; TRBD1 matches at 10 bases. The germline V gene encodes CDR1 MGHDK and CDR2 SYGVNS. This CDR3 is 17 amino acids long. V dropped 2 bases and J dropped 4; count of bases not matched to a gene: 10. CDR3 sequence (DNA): TGTGCCAGCAGTGAACCTCGTCGGGACAGGGGCATCTATGGCTACACCTTC. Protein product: CASSEPRRDRGIYGYTF.

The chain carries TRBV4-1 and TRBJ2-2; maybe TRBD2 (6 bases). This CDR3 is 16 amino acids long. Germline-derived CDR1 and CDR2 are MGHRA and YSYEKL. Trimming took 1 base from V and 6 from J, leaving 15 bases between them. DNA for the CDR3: TGCGCCAGCAGCCAAGGAATCGGGGGTGGTTCCGGGGAGCTGTTTTTT. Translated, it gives CASSQGIGGGSGELFF.

The CDR3 nucleotides are TGCGCCAAGCGACGGGGAGATGAGCAGTTCTTC. This gives the protein CAKRRGDEQFF. The rearrangement joins TRBV10-1 to TRBJ2-1, with a possible D match to TRBD2 (5 bases). This CDR3 spans 11 amino acids. Germline lookup yields CDR1 WNHNN and CDR2 SYGVQD (reference sequence). The ends were cut back, 10 bases at V and 8 bases at J, with 12 bases in the middle.

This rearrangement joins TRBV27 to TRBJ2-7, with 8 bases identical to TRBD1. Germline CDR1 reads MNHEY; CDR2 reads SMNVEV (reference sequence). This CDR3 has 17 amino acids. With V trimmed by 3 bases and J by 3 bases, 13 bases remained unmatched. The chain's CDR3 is CASSFRVGQGADYEQYF. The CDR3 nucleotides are TGTGCCAGCAGTTTCAGGGTGGGGCAGGGGGCAGACTACGAGCAGTACTTC.

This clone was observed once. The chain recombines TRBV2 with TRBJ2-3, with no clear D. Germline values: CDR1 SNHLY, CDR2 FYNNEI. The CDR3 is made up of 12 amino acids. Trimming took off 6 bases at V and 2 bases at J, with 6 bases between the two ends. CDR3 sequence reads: CASSGFTDTQYF. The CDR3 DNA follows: TGTGCCAGCAGCGGCTTCACAGATACGCAGTATTTT.

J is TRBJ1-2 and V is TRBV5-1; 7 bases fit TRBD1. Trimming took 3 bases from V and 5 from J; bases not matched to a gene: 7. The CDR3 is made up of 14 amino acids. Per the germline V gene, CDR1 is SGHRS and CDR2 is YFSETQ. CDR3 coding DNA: TGCGCCAGCAGCTCCACCGGGACAGCGTATGGCTACACCTTC. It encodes CASSSTGTAYGYTF.

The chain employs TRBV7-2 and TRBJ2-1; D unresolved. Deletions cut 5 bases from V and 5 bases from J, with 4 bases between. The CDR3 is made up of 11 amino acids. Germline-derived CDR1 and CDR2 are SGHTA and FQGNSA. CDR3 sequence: CASSANNEQFF. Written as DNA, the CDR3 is TGTGCCAGCAGCGCTAACAATGAGCAGTTCTTC.

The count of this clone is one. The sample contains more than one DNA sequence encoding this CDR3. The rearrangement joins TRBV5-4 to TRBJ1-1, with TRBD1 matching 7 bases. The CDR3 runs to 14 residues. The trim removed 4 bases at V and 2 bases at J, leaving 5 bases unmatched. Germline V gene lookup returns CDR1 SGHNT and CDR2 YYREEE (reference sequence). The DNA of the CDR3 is TGTGCCAGCAGCCTCGGGACAGCAAACACTGAAGCTTTCTTT. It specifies CASSLGTANTEAFF.